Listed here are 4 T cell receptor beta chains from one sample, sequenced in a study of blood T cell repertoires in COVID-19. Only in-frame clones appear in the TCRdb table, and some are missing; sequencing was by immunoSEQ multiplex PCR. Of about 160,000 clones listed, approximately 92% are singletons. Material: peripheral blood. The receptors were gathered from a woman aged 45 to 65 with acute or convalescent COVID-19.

As DNA, the CDR3 is TGTGCCAGCAGCTTGAGTAGCGGGAGAGAGCAGTACTTC. The encoded protein is CASSLSSGREQYF. The genes are TRBV7-2 and TRBJ2-7; 9 bases agree with TRBD2. The trim removed 3 bases at V and 7 bases at J, leaving 4 bases unmatched. CDR1 and CDR2 (germline): SGHTA, FQGNSA. This CDR3 region has 13 residues.

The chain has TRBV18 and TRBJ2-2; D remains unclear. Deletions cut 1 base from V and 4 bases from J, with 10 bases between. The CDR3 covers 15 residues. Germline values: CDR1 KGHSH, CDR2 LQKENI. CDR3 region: CASSPQQTSTGELFF. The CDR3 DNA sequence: TGTGCCAGCTCACCACAACAGACCTCCACCGGGGAGCTGTTTTTT.

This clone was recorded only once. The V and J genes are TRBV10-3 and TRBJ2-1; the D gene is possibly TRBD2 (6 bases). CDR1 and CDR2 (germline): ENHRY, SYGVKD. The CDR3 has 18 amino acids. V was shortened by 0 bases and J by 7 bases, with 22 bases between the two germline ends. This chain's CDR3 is CAISESGVGGTLGNEQFF. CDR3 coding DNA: TGTGCCATCAGTGAGTCTGGGGTAGGCGGGACCTTGGGTAATGAGCAGTTCTTC.

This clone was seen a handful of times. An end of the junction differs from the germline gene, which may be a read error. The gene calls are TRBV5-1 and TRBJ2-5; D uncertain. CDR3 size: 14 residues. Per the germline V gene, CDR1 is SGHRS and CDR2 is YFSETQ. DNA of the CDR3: TGCGCCAGCAGCTTGCAAGGAACCCAAGAGGCCCAGTACTTC. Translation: CASSLQGTQEAQYF.